This is a list of T cell receptor beta chains from one sample in a study of OX40 agonist ivuxolimab in advanced cancers. Generated by immunoSEQ multiplex PCR, the TCRdb table keeps only in-frame clones and is missing some. Seen here are roughly 66,000 clones, around 83% observed once, and the top ten hold 6% to 8%. Specimen: CD4+ or CD8+ T cells sorted from blood, collected in a trial of the OX40 agonist ivuxolimab. The receptors were sampled from an adult with an advanced solid tumor such as melanoma, head and neck, liver or kidney cancer. The CDR3 runs from the conserved cysteine through the conserved F or W. The D gene is left open where the match is weak. Part of the rows lack a size; the others show once, few, many or a class for expanded clones.

. once TRBJ2-1 TRBV1 CTSSQDPGLTIYNEQFF TGCACCAGCAGCCAAGATCCCGGACTAACGATCTACAATGAGCAGTTCTTC
TRBD2 . TRBJ2-7 TRBV19 CASSRLAGRYEQYF TGTGCCAGTAGCAGACTAGCGGGTCGCTACGAGCAGTACTTC
TRBD2 . TRBJ2-7 TRBV4-3 CASSQDGRDEQYF TGCGCCAGCAGCCAAGATGGGAGGGACGAGCAGTACTTC
. once TRBJ1-1 TRBV10-3 CAISESSRIEAFF TGTGCCATCAGTGAGTCGAGCCGGATTGAAGCTTTCTTT
. . TRBJ1-4 TRBV4-3 CASSQEQGSNEKLFF TGCGCCAGCAGCCAGGAGCAGGGTAGTAATGAAAAACTGTTTTTT
. . TRBJ1-3 TRBV2 CASSGGGSPSGNTIYF TGTGCCAGCAGTGGAGGTGGGAGTCCCTCTGGAAACACCATATATTTT
TRBD2 . TRBJ2-5 TRBV4-1 CASSQGGWRGGQETQYF TGCGCCAGCAGCCAAGGGGGATGGCGGGGGGGACAAGAGACCCAGTACTTC
. . TRBJ1-2 TRBV6-1 CASSEMGGDGYTF TGTGCCAGCAGTGAAATGGGGGGGGATGGCTACACCTTC
TRBD2 . TRBJ2-1 TRBV4-1 CASSQPGLAGGHNEQFF TGCGCCAGCAGCCAACCGGGACTAGCGGGGGGGCACAATGAGCAGTTCTTC
TRBD1 . TRBJ2-1 TRBV10-3 CAISDLGTDYNEQFF TGTGCCATCAGTGACCTAGGGACAGATTACAATGAGCAGTTCTTC
TRBD2 . TRBJ2-2 TRBV4-2 CASSLDSGVLRGELFF TGTGCCAGCAGCTTGGATAGCGGGGTATTGCGCGGGGAGCTGTTTTTT
. . TRBJ2-6 TRBV15 CATSRTGTFSGANVLTF TGTGCCACCAGCAGGACAGGTACCTTCTCTGGGGCCAACGTCCTGACTTTC
TRBD1 . TRBJ1-1 TRBV4-1 CASSQRQGALQTEAFF TGCGCCAGCAGCCAAAGACAGGGGGCGCTCCAAACTGAAGCTTTCTTT
TRBD2 few TRBJ2-7 TRBV4-2 CASSLQRGAAGGVYEQYF TGTGCCAGCAGCCTACAGAGGGGGGCGGCGGGAGGGGTCTACGAGCAGTACTTC
TRBD1 . TRBJ2-6 TRBV6-5 CASAGGVTGANVLTF TGTGCCAGCGCAGGGGGAGTAACTGGGGCCAACGTCCTGACTTTC
TRBD1 . TRBJ1-1 TRBV5-1 CASSLDRGTEAFF TGCGCCAGCAGCTTGGACAGGGGCACTGAAGCTTTCTTT
. . TRBJ1-2 TRBV7-2 CASSPTAGIGYGYTF TGTGCCAGCAGCCCAACGGCAGGGATAGGCTATGGCTACACCTTC
TRBD1 . TRBJ1-3 TRBV5-1 CASSLDGTGGASANTIYF TGCGCCAGCAGCTTGGATGGGACAGGGGGCGCGTCGGCCAACACCATATATTTT
. . TRBJ1-2 TRBV2 CASRGQTYGYTF TGTGCCAGCCGGGGGCAGACTTATGGCTACACCTTC
. once TRBJ2-2 TRBV19 CASSSTGSTGELFF TGTGCCAGTAGTTCCACCGGAAGCACCGGGGAGCTGTTTTTT
. . TRBJ2-7 TRBV20-1 CSAGGVYEQYF TGCAGTGCTGGCGGGGTCTACGAGCAGTACTTC
TRBD1 few TRBJ1-2 TRBV5-4 CASSSGQGYGYTF TGTGCCAGCAGCTCGGGACAGGGTTATGGCTACACCTTC
TRBD1 . TRBJ1-1 TRBV27 CASSFDRGQTEAFF TGTGCCAGCAGTTTCGACAGGGGGCAGACTGAAGCTTTCTTT
TRBD1 . TRBJ2-1 TRBV27 CAIRQGAGNEQFF TGTGCCATCCGACAGGGGGCTGGCAATGAGCAGTTCTTC
. few TRBJ1-1 TRBV15 CATSIQTNTEAFF TGTGCCACCAGTATACAGACGAACACTGAAGCTTTCTTT
. . TRBJ2-2 TRBV9 CASSTNTGELFF TGTGCCAGCAGCACTAACACCGGGGAGCTGTTTTTT
TRBD1 . TRBJ2-1 TRBV4-1 CASSQADREFGEQFF TGCGCCAGCAGCCAAGCTGACAGGGAGTTTGGTGAGCAGTTCTTC
. . TRBJ2-3 TRBV19 CASSLAIGTDTQYF TGTGCCAGTAGCCTAGCGATTGGCACAGATACGCAGTATTTT
TRBD1 . TRBJ1-3 TRBV28 CASRETGAGNTIYF TGTGCCAGCAGGGAAACAGGGGCTGGAAACACCATATATTTT
TRBD2 . TRBJ2-2 TRBV5-1 CASSFLVAGGNTGELFF TGCGCCAGCAGCTTCCTCGTAGCGGGGGGGAACACCGGGGAGCTGTTTTTT
TRBD1 . TRBJ1-1 TRBV7-2 CASSLPGGNTEAFF TGTGCCAGCAGCTTACCAGGGGGGAACACTGAAGCTTTCTTT
. once TRBJ2-2 TRBV4-2 CASSQVRLATGELFF TGTGCCAGCAGCCAAGTAAGGCTAGCGACCGGGGAGCTGTTTTTT
. . TRBJ2-5 TRBV7-2 CASTDPGLMIEKTQYF TGTGCCAGTACTGATCCGGGACTGATGATAGAAAAGACCCAGTACTTC
. . TRBJ2-5 TRBV28 CASSFQETQYF TGTGCCAGCAGTTTTCAAGAGACCCAGTACTTC
. . TRBJ1-4 TRBV5-6 CASSLPGGLNEKLFF TGTGCCAGCAGCTTGCCCGGGGGCCTAAATGAAAAACTGTTTTTT
. . TRBJ2-7 TRBV5-1 CASSLEGSSGSYEQYF TGCGCCAGCAGCTTGGAAGGGAGTAGCGGCTCCTACGAGCAGTACTTC
. . TRBJ2-5 TRBV27 CASSLRGETQYF TGTGCCAGCAGTTTACGAGGAGAGACCCAGTACTTC